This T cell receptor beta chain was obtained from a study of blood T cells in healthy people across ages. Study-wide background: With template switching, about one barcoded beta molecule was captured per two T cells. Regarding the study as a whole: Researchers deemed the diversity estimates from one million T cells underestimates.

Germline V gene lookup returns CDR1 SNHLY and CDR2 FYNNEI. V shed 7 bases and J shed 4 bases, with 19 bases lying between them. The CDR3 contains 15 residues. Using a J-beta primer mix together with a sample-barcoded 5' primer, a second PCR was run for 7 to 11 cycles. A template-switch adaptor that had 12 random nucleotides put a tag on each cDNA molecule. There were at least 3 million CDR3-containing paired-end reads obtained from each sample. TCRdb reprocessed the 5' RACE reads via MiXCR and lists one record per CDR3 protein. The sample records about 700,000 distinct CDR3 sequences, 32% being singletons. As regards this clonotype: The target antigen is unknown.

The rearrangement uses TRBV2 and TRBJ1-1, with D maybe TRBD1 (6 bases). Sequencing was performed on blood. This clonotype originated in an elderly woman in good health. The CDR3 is CASKIGRTGPTEAFF. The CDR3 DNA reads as TGTGCCAGCAAAATTGGGAGAACAGGGCCCACTGAAGCTTTCTTT.